This TCR beta chain was identified during a study of cytomegalovirus exposure and HLA in healthy donors. On the study more broadly: The Caucasian-associated ancestry cluster held over 65% of approximately 400 genotyped donors. General study findings and limits: The study listed 164 cytomegalovirus-associated TCR beta chains. The classifier reportedly diagnosed cytomegalovirus status with high sensitivity and specificity.

The PCR contained 60 Vbeta and 13 Jbeta primers. As handled by the study authors: Unique TCR beta chains numbered about 79 million in a later analysis, with around 10 million shared. The assay was immunoSEQ multiplex PCR, and TCRdb's table has in-frame clones only and misses some. D and trimming were read from the DNA, whereas the V and J calls and clone size are those reported in that table. Of about 190,000 clones detected, around 75% appear once; the ten largest clones hold roughly 1.5%. A remark on this clone: Antigen: not known.

J was trimmed by 1 base and V by 2 bases; bases with no gene match: 4. The CDR3 loop spans 17 amino acids. Per the germline V gene, CDR1 is SGHRS and CDR2 is YFSETQ. The sequencing sample was made of PBMCs. The TCR was taken from a woman aged 45-60 years in good health and CMV-seronegative. This chain links TRBV5-1 with TRBJ2-3; 13 bases match TRBD2. The CDR3: CASSFWTSGRGTDTQYF. The CDR3 coding sequence is TGCGCCAGCAGCTTCTGGACTAGCGGGAGAGGCACAGATACGCAGTATTTT.